This entry is about one T cell receptor (beta chain). What antigen it recognizes has not been identified. The sample holds no much larger clone one base away, and base qualities are not on file. These data belong to a study of blood T cell repertoires in COVID-19 (dated by TCRdb to 2018 to 2020). About the investigation overall: The collaborator samples originated in the United States, Italy and Spain and spanned the acute and convalescent phases of COVID-19. The material from the prospective study consisted of cDNA or gDNA derived from T cells, B-cell-depleted T cells, or PBMCs. Subjects who had been exposed to COVID-19, were actively infected with it, or had recovered from it provided the deeply sampled blood TCRbeta repertoires that made up the dataset. The repertoires were made available in a free public database intended to serve as a resource for research on the immune response to SARS-CoV-2. The samples were drawn from the first 160 participants of the ongoing ImmuneRACE study and from 1,200 or so subjects provided by 6 global collaborators. Sample metadata almost always included a de-identified subject ID, COVID-19 status, age in years and sex. Where HLA class I and class II types were available, the types were taken from metadata supplied by the sample provider, not from assay-based typing. Paper-wide results and their limitations: The amount of clinical and demographic metadata varied by source and participant and was provided uncurated.

The germline V gene (reference sequence) gives CDR1 as SEHNR and CDR2 as FQNEAQ. Trimming takes 7 bases from V and 0 bases from J, and the germline ends sit 18 bases apart. The CDR3 goes from the cysteine to the phenylalanine over 16 residues. Kept here is only the CDR3 DNA, which spans 48 bases and is read in frame from base 1. TCRbeta CDR3 regions were amplified from genomic DNA by means of the immunoSEQ Assay, a bias-controlled multiplex PCR. Turning to the authors' computational methods: The number of nucleated cells in each sample was estimated from the amplification of reference gene primers within the assay. To quantify the absolute abundance of each unique TCRbeta CDR3 rearrangement, sequence reads were collapsed and filtered. For each sample, productive Simpson clonality was calculated by taking the square root of Simpson's diversity index across productive rearrangements. The immuneACCESS repertoire file appears here via TCRdb, limited to in-frame rearrangements. These files lack a portion of the clones; in checked studies, under half of the deficit traces to unresolved V genes, and the cause of the others is not known. V, J and clone size are taken as reported in that table, and D and trimming were inferred from the DNA itself. The sample records 200,000 or so clones, approximately 85% of which are singletons. The top ten clones comprise over 2.5% of the sample.

Whole blood was collected in K2EDTA tubes by collaborating institutions according to the institutions' own protocols. Collaborator samples were shipped for TCRbeta analysis as frozen whole blood, isolated PBMCs, or DNA extracted from either sample type. This sequence was found in a man in his sixties with acute or convalescent COVID-19. The chain links TRBV7-9 with TRBJ1-1; the D region possibly corresponds to TRBD1 (5 bases align). Specimen: peripheral blood. The nucleotides are TGTGCCAGCAACCCACCCCGGGGGGTGATGAACACTGAAGCTTTCTTT. It encodes CASNPPRGVMNTEAFF.